This entry lists 19 T cell receptor beta chains sequenced from one sample in a study of human T cells and chemical hapten exposure. The time point denotes: pre-sensitization, week 0. Treatment of the sample: therapeutic diphenylcyclopropenone sensitization with weekly scalp DPC. A single record per CDR3 protein comes from TCRdb applying MiXCR to the RACE reads. Among 270,000 or so distinct CDR3 sequences listed, approximately 7.5% were seen once. The sequences come from whole blood, collected in connection with sensitization to the hapten diphenylcyclopropenone (DPC). Source of these receptors: a man aged 18 to 29 with alopecia areata. Some clones in this sample may be carry-over from other donors' samples.

This clonotype was found a few times. The chain is built from TRBV4-1 and TRBJ1-2; the D gene is possibly TRBD1 (6 bases). This CDR3 contains 16 residues. CDR1 and CDR2 from the germline V gene are MGHRA and YSYEKL. V lost 2 bases, J lost 6 bases, and 19 bases lay in between. For the CDR3, the DNA is TGCGCCAGCAGCCAATATTTTTTGGGGGGCGCAGATGGCTACACCTTC. Protein: CASSQYFLGGADGYTF.

This clonotype was detected only a few times. The V gene is TRBV25-1, the J gene TRBJ2-2; D is undetermined. The CDR3 has 14 residues. The V end lost 4 bases, the J end lost 5 bases, and 11 bases lay between the germline ends. Germline CDR1 and CDR2: MGHDK and SYGVNS. The CDR3, as DNA: TGTGCCAGCAGTGTAGTCCCCTTGACCGGGGAGCTGTTTTTT. Translated, it gives CASSVVPLTGELFF.

The rearrangement joins TRBV24-1 to TRBJ2-3; a possible D gene is TRBD1 (6 bases). CDR3 size: 14 residues. The V gene's germline CDR1 is KGHDR and CDR2 SFDVKD. The V end was cut by 9 bases, the J end by 2 bases, with 14 bases between. The CDR3 is CATAGDKVTDTQYF. The CDR3 DNA is TGTGCCACCGCAGGGGACAAAGTCACAGATACGCAGTATTTT.

Note on this clonotype: A single base separates this from a much larger clone, so it may be a read error. This CDR3 fails to terminate in the conserved phenylalanine or tryptophan, so it likely reflects a read error. CDR3 nucleotide sequence: TGTGCCAGCAGCCAAGCGGACCGGGGAGGCGGCTACACCTAC. Protein product: CASSQADRGGGYTY. The V call is TRBV3-1, the J call TRBJ1-2; the D is unclear. The CDR3 extends over 14 amino acids. In germline, CDR1 is LGHDT, CDR2 YNNKEL (reference sequence). V lost 1 base and J 8 bases, leaving 14 bases between the germline ends.

At least ten counts were recorded for this clonotype. The chain employs TRBV28 and TRBJ1-5; tentatively, D is TRBD1 (5 bases). The germline V and J ends were trimmed by 5 bases and 0 bases, with 14 bases remaining between them. The CDR3 is made up of 16 amino acids. Germline V CDR1 and CDR2: MDHEN, SYDVKM. DNA of the CDR3: TGTGCCAGCAGTCCCCTTGACAGATATAGCAATCAGCCCCAGCATTTT. This gives the protein CASSPLDRYSNQPQHF. Looking up the rest from reference TRBV28 and TRBJ1-5 gives the full variable domain: DVKVTQSSRYLVKRTGEKVFLECVQDMDHENMFWYRQDPGLGLRLIYFSYDVKMKEKGDIPEGYSVSREKKERFSLILESASTNQTSMYLCASSPLDRYSNQPQHFGDGTRLSIL.

The V gene is TRBV4-3, the J gene TRBJ1-1, with D unresolved. Trimming pared 1 base from V and 0 bases from J, leaving 9 bases between. Germline CDR1 reads LGHNA; CDR2 reads YSLEER. The CDR3 runs to 15 residues. Written as DNA, the CDR3 is TGCGCCAGCAGCCAAGCAGCGACACTGAACACTGAAGCTTTCTTT. As protein: CASSQAATLNTEAFF.

The CDR3 DNA reads TGTGCCAGCAGTTGGCGGGGGGTACAAGAGACCCAGTACTTC. It yields the protein CASSWRGVQETQYF. The rearrangement links TRBV27 to TRBJ2-5, with 8 nucleotides matching TRBD2. The length of the CDR3 is 14 residues. Germline values: CDR1 MNHEY, CDR2 SMNVEV (reference sequence). Germline trimming cut 4 bases from V and 2 bases from J; bases unmatched to any gene: 3.

In this sample, this clonotype turned up a few times. Here the CDR3 DNA reads TGTGCCACCAGTGAACAGGACCGAGGACCCCTCCACTTT. This sequence encodes CATSEQDRGPLHF. The J gene is TRBJ1-6, the V gene TRBV24-1, with D possibly matching TRBD1 (5 bases). This CDR3 region has 13 residues. Per the germline V gene, CDR1 is KGHDR and CDR2 is SFDVKD. The V and J ends lost 4 bases and 12 bases respectively, with 12 bases between them.

This clonotype appeared a few times. V usage is TRBV6-2 or TRBV6-3 and J usage is TRBJ2-1; 11 bases are shared with TRBD2. This CDR3 has 15 residues. The germline gives CDR1 MNHEY, CDR2 SVGEGT. The ends lost 2 bases at V and 8 bases at J; junction bases unmatched: 5. The CDR3 reads CASSYGSGGADEQFF. In DNA form, the CDR3 reads TGTGCCAGCAGTTACGGTAGCGGGGGGGCGGATGAGCAGTTCTTC.

In this sample, this clonotype turned up many times. The rearrangement links TRBV5-1 to TRBJ1-6, with a tentative D call TRBD1 (6 bases). The length of the CDR3 is 19 residues. Trimming took off 3 bases at V and 6 bases at J, with 25 bases between the two ends. Germline V lookup: CDR1 SGHRS, CDR2 YFSETQ. The CDR3, as DNA: TGCGCCAGCAGCTCGGAAGGGTATTCAGGGGCCTCCCTTAATTCACCCCTCCACTTT. Amino acids: CASSSEGYSGASLNSPLHF.

The J gene is TRBJ1-5, the V gene TRBV5-1, with D uncertain. The germline gives CDR1 SGHRS, CDR2 YFSETQ. Trimming cost V 0 bases and J 0 bases, with 10 bases left between them. This CDR3 spans 16 amino acids. The CDR3 DNA follows: TGCGCCAGCAGCTTGGACCCTGGTGGTAGCAATCAGCCCCAGCATTTT. It yields the protein CASSLDPGGSNQPQHF.

This clonotype was seen a few times. V is TRBV6-4 and J is TRBJ2-1; 7 nucleotides align to TRBD1. Germline CDR1 is MRHNA and CDR2 is SNTAGT. V shed 4 bases and J 4 bases; nucleotides not matched to a gene: 7. The CDR3 contains 15 residues. The CDR3 spells CASSAPGGSYNEQFF. DNA for the CDR3: TGTGCCAGCAGTGCCCCAGGGGGAAGTTACAATGAGCAGTTCTTC.

Concerning this clonotype itself: A single base separates this from a much larger clone, so it may be a read error. The chain couples TRBV24-1 to TRBJ1-1; tentative D call: TRBD1 (5 bases). The germline V gene encodes CDR1 KGHDR and CDR2 SFDVKD. V was pared by 12 bases and J by 1 base, with 14 bases between. The CDR3 is made up of 13 amino acids. CDR3 DNA sequence: TGTGCCTCCTCGGCAGGGAAGAACACTGAAGCTTTCTTT. As protein: CASSAGKNTEAFF.

In this sample, this clonotype turned up many times. This chain connects TRBV20-1 to TRBJ1-5; the D gene is possibly TRBD1 (5 bases). The ends were cut back, 1 base at V and 3 bases at J, with 10 bases in the middle. This CDR3 comprises 14 residues. Germline values: CDR1 DFQATT, CDR2 SNEGSKA (reference sequence). The CDR3 protein is CSARAGTANQPQHF. The CDR3 DNA reads TGCAGTGCTAGAGCGGGGACTGCCAATCAGCCCCAGCATTTT.

This clonotype occurred a few times. This chain uses TRBV12-3 or TRBV12-4 with TRBJ1-4; D not certain. The length of the CDR3 is 15 residues. With 0 bases removed from V and 6 bases from J, the gap between germline ends came to 11 bases. CDR3: CASSLAGSGYEKLFF. The CDR3 nucleotides are TGTGCCAGCAGTTTAGCAGGGTCGGGGTATGAAAAACTGTTTTTT.

This clonotype was detected a few times. V gene TRBV6-2 or TRBV6-3 combines with J gene TRBJ2-3; 8 bases fit TRBD2. The CDR3 has 16 residues. Trimming at V came to 5 bases and at J to 2 bases, leaving 9 bases not matched to a gene. Per germline, CDR1 MNHEY and CDR2 SVGEGT. The CDR3 is CASSHLRLALTDTQYF. As DNA, the CDR3 is TGTGCCAGCAGTCATCTGAGACTAGCGCTCACAGATACGCAGTATTTT.

V gene TRBV25-1 combines with J gene TRBJ2-7; D call uncertain. V was cut by 2 bases and J by 5 bases, with 10 bases left in between. Germline CDR1 reads MGHDK; CDR2 reads SYGVNS. The CDR3 is 13 amino acids. The CDR3 DNA reads TGTGCCAGCAGTGAACGTAAGGTAGACGAGCAGTACTTC. Translated: CASSERKVDEQYF.

The rearrangement links TRBV2 to TRBJ1-5; D call uncertain. Germline values: CDR1 SNHLY, CDR2 FYNNEI. V was cut by 3 bases and J by 5 bases, with 11 bases left in between. The CDR3 extends over 14 amino acids. For the CDR3, the DNA is TGTGCCAGCAGTGACGGGCAGAGACATCAGCCCCAGCATTTT. Translation: CASSDGQRHQPQHF.

The V and J genes are TRBV7-9 and TRBJ1-1, with 10 bases identical to TRBD1. V lost 5 bases, J lost 6 bases, and 15 bases stayed unmatched. This CDR3 has 17 amino acids. The germline V gene has CDR1 SEHNR and CDR2 FQNEAQ (reference sequence). CDR3 sequence: CASSPGTGALLDAEAFF. CDR3 nucleotides: TGTGCCAGCAGCCCGGGGACAGGGGCGCTTTTAGACGCTGAAGCTTTCTTT.